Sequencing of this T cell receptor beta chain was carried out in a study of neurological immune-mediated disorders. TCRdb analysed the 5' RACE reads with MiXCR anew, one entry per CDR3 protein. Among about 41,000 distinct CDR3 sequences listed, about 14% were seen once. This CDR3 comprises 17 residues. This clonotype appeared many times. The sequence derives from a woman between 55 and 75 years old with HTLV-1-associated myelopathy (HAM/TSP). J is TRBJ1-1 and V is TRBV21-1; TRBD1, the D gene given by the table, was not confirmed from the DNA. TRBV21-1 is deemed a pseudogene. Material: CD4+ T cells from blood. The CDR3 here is CASSKGTGIIVNTEAFF. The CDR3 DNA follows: TGTGCCAGCAGCAAAGGAACAGGGATCATTGTGAACACTGAAGCTTTCTTT.